This T cell receptor beta chain was captured by sequencing in a study of graft-versus-host responses after intestinal transplantation. A word on this clone: As yet, its antigen is unknown.

Clones were sequenced by immunoSEQ multiplex PCR, and TCRdb holds only the in-frame ones, with some missing. The top ten clones hold about 0.18% of a sample with roughly 97,000 clones, around 92% of them seen once. This CDR3 is 14 amino acids long. Losses at the gene ends were 1 base for V and 4 bases for J; bases not matched to a gene: 4. Per germline, CDR1 LGHNA and CDR2 YSLEER. The chain joins TRBV4-3 to TRBJ2-7; 7 bases map to TRBD1. The TCR comes from a human donor who was the organ donor for an intestinal transplant. Source: unstimulated CD4+ T cells sorted from spleen or lymph node cells, taken before transplant. CDR3 amino acids: CASSQGTGQYEQYF. For the CDR3, the DNA is TGCGCCAGCAGCCAAGGGACAGGCCAGTACGAGCAGTACTTC.